The TCR beta chain under discussion was sequenced for a study of blood T cell repertoires in COVID-19. In the original processing: Scientists estimated how many nucleated cells there were by amplifying reference gene primers. Libraries were prepared by immunoSEQ multiplex PCR; TCRdb keeps only in-frame clonotypes and omits some of them. That table is the source of V, J and clone size, and D and trimming were worked out from the DNA. The table includes 100,000 or so clones, 91% detected once. CDR1 is MRHNA and CDR2 is SNTAGT in the germline V gene. This CDR3 has 15 amino acids. Losses at the gene ends were 5 bases for V and 11 bases for J; bases not matched to a gene: 7.

The origin of this receptor is a man between 45 and 60 years old with acute or convalescent COVID-19. The rearrangement links TRBV6-4 to TRBJ2-1; TRBD2 matches 15 bases. Source material: peripheral blood. This chain's CDR3 is CASSREGLAGGQQFF. The CDR3 nucleotides read TGTGCCAGCAGTAGGGAGGGACTAGCGGGGGGCCAGCAGTTCTTC.